This T cell receptor beta chain was sequenced during a study of T cells in Graves' hyperthyroidism and ophthalmopathy. Between the trimmed V and J ends, which lost 5 bases and 5 bases, there was a span of 18 bases. Germline CDR1 reads MNHEY; CDR2 reads SMNVEV (reference sequence). This CDR3 is built from 15 residues. TCR beta CDR3 regions were amplified from RNA transcripts. The HTBI primer set served for first-round RT-PCR of the TCR CDR3. TCRdb re-called the multiplex PCR reads through MiXCR, storing one row per CDR3 protein. This table holds roughly 300,000 distinct CDR3 sequences, 20% to 25% found once. Not enrolled were patients with uncontrolled infection, other autoimmune disease, pregnancy or lactation.

The chain links TRBV27 to TRBJ2-5; the D is unclear. The material sequenced was blood. This clonotype was obtained from a man aged 35 to 55 with Graves' hyperthyroidism that later progressed to Graves' ophthalmopathy. CDR3 coding DNA: TGTGCCAGCAGTCCCCAGTTTAGGCCCTGGGAGACCCAGTACTTC. It specifies CASSPQFRPWETQYF.